A single sample is the source of the 14 T cell receptor beta chains below, sequenced in a study of T cell clonality in common variable immunodeficiency. Produced via immunoSEQ multiplex PCR; TCRdb's table is partial and in-frame only. Altogether about 44,000 clones were found in the sample, and no singletons occur. Sequencing was performed on peripheral blood mononuclear cells. Receptors originate from a person aged 18-70 years in good health.

This clone was found many times. The read is 3 residues too short to cover the CDR3 end, so that end is filled in from the germline J gene. This chain connects TRBV29-1 to TRBJ2-2; TRBD1 might be the D (6 bases). The CDR3 has 15 residues. V lost 3 bases, J lost 0 bases, and 11 bases lay in between. Germline V gives CDR1 SQVTM, CDR2 ANQGSEA. CDR3 DNA, as far as it was read: TGCAGCGTTGACCTGGACAGTACGAACACCGGGGAG. It is translated as CSVDLDSTNTGE. In full, the CDR3 is CSVDLDSTNTGELFF.

This clone showed up many times. From the germline J gene comes the end of the CDR3, since the read stops 3 residues before it. This sequence joins TRBV19 and TRBJ2-2; TRBD1 might be the D (6 bases). V lost 3 bases, J lost 6 bases, and 14 bases lay in between. This CDR3 is 15 amino acids long. Germline CDR1 LNHDA, CDR2 SQIVND (reference sequence). CDR3 DNA, as far as it was read: TGTGCCAGTAGTATGGACAGCCCCAGGGCCGGGGAG. This encodes CASSMDSPRAGE. The complete CDR3 reads CASSMDSPRAGELFF.

This clone was detected many times. With the read ending 3 residues before the CDR3 end, the germline J gene is used to fill in that end. The rearrangement links TRBV5-1 to TRBJ1-4; D gene unclear. The germline V gene encodes CDR1 SGHRS and CDR2 YFSETQ. The CDR3 loop spans 14 amino acids. Trimming removed 2 bases from V and 2 bases from J, with 7 bases in between. CDR3 DNA, as far as it was read: TGCGCCAGCAGCTTATCGGGTACTAATGAAAAA. Its translation is CASSLSGTNEK. Given in full, the CDR3 is CASSLSGTNEKLFF.

This clone came up many times. The sequenced fragment ends 3 residues before the CDR3 boundary, so the rest is inferred from the germline J gene. The rearrangement joins TRBV7-2 to TRBJ2-2; D gene uncertain. The CDR3 totals 14 residues. V lost 2 bases and J lost 7, with 11 bases in between. Germline V lookup: CDR1 SGHTA, CDR2 FQGNSA. The CDR3 sequence is CASSLLPGFGELFF. The DNA read from the CDR3 is TGTGCCAGCAGCTTATTGCCAGGTTTCGGGGAG.

This clone was seen repeatedly, ten times or more. The CDR3 is cut off 3 residues early in the read; its end comes from the germline J gene. The chain couples TRBV20-1 to TRBJ2-2; TRBD1 aligns across 8 bases. CDR3 length equals 16 residues. Per germline, CDR1 DFQATT and CDR2 SNEGSKA (reference sequence). CDR3 amino acids: CSARDIRTGFSSPLFF. Partial CDR3 DNA: TGCAGTGCTAGAGATATTCGGACAGGGTTTAGTTCACCG.

The sequenced CDR3 bases are TGCAGTGCTAGAGATCGGGCAGGGGGCAACTACGAG. As protein: CSARDRAGGNYE. In full, the CDR3 reads CSARDRAGGNYEQYF. This chain joins TRBV20-1 and TRBJ2-7, with TRBD1 matching over 8 bases. The read terminates 3 residues before the CDR3 end, so the remaining end is supplied by the germline J gene. V lost 0 bases, J lost 3 bases, and 7 bases stayed unmatched. The germline V gene encodes CDR1 DFQATT and CDR2 SNEGSKA (reference sequence). The CDR3 extends over 15 amino acids.

This clone was counted ten times or more. The read stops 3 residues short of the end of the CDR3; the missing end is completed from the germline J gene. This chain links TRBV11-3 with TRBJ1-6; 7 nucleotides align to TRBD1. This CDR3 comprises 14 residues. V lost 5 bases to trimming and J lost 4 bases; unmatched junction nucleotides: 2. From germline, CDR1 is SGHNT and CDR2 YENEEA. The CDR3 bases that were read are TGTGCCAGCAGCGAGGGGGCTTATAATTCACCC. Residues: CASSEGAYNSP. The whole CDR3 reads CASSEGAYNSPLHF.

This clone appeared many times. With the read ending 3 residues before the CDR3 end, the germline J gene is used to fill in that end. The V call is TRBV5-6, the J call TRBJ2-7; D is unclear. Germline V gene lookup returns CDR1 SGHDT and CDR2 YYEEEE. V dropped 0 bases and J dropped 5 bases, with 9 bases sitting between them. CDR3 length equals 13 residues. Incomplete CDR3 DNA: TGTGCCAGCAGCTTGGATAGGGTCAACGAG. Translation: CASSLDRVNE. The whole CDR3 sequence reads CASSLDRVNEQYF.

This clone came up many times. The CDR3 end falls 3 residues outside the read, so it is completed with the germline J gene. This chain joins TRBV2 and TRBJ1-4; D may be TRBD1 (5 bases). Germline-derived CDR1 and CDR2 are SNHLY and FYNNEI. Trimming cost V 4 bases and J 6 bases, with 12 bases left between them. This CDR3 has 14 amino acids. CDR3 in amino acids: CASSAEGRYEKLFF. The sequenced part of the CDR3 DNA is TGTGCCAGCAGTGCGGAGGGGCGGTATGAAAAA.

This clone has a count of ten or more. The read is 3 residues too short to cover the CDR3 end, so that end is filled in from the germline J gene. This sequence joins TRBV18 and TRBJ2-1, with D possibly matching TRBD2 (6 bases). The CDR3 has 16 residues. V was shortened by 3 bases and J by 0 bases, with 12 bases between the two germline ends. Germline CDR1 reads KGHSH; CDR2 reads LQKENI. The CDR3 bases that were read are TGTGCCAGCTCACCCGATGCGGGAAGCTCCTACAATGAG. Its translation: CASSPDAGSSYNE. The full CDR3 sequence reads CASSPDAGSSYNEQFF.

There are a few counts of this clone. With the read ending 3 residues before the CDR3 end, the germline J gene is used to fill in that end. V gene TRBV10-2 combines with J gene TRBJ2-2; D unclear. Trimming shortened V by 5 bases and J by 8 bases, and 12 bases separated the two germline ends. The length of the CDR3 is 13 residues. Germline V CDR1 and CDR2: WSHSY, SAAADI. Incomplete CDR3 DNA: TGCGCCAGCAGTTCGGGTTTTTTGGGGGAG. This encodes CASSSGFLGE. The CDR3 in full is CASSSGFLGELFF.

This clone was seen ten or more times. The CDR3 end lies 3 residues beyond the end of the read and is filled in from the germline J gene. The gene calls are TRBV28 and TRBJ1-6, with D possibly TRBD1 on 6 matching bases. The germline gives CDR1 MDHEN, CDR2 SYDVKM. The CDR3 runs 13 residues. With 8 bases removed from V and 4 bases from J, the gap between germline ends came to 9 bases. The CDR3 loop is CASRDTYNSPLHF. The covered CDR3 bases are TGTGCCAGCCGGGACACTTATAATTCACCC.

This clone has more than one count but fewer than ten. The read terminates 3 residues ahead of where the CDR3 ends, so the germline J gene completes it. This sequence joins TRBV7-8 and TRBJ1-3, with a tentative D call TRBD1 (5 bases). Germline loops: CDR1 SGHVS, CDR2 FQNEAQ. The CDR3 loop spans 15 amino acids. The ends were cut back, 5 bases at V and 4 bases at J, with 15 bases in the middle. The CDR3 region is CASSPWGVSGNTIYF. The CDR3 bases that were read are TGTGCCAGCAGCCCCTGGGGGGTTTCAGGAAACACC. Combining the CDR3 with reference TRBV7-8 and TRBJ1-3 gives the whole variable domain GAGVSQSPRYKVAKRGQDVALRCDPISGHVSLFWYQQALGQGPEFLTYFQNEAQLDKSGLPSDRFFAERPEGSVSTLKIQRTQQEDSAVYLCASSPWGVSGNTIYFGEGSWLTVV.

This clone was seen ten or more times. Read data end 3 residues before the CDR3 end; the end is taken from the germline J gene. The rearrangement links TRBV20-1 to TRBJ2-1; possibly TRBD2 for D (7 bases). The CDR3 is 14 residues long. Germline CDR1 and CDR2: DFQATT and SNEGSKA (reference sequence). The V and J ends lost 2 bases and 6 bases respectively, with 14 bases between them. The sequenced CDR3 bases are TGCAGTGCTAGACGTGGGGGGGCCGGCAATGAG. Its translation is CSARRGGAGNE. The CDR3 in full is CSARRGGAGNEQFF.